Listed below are T cell receptor beta chains from one sample, sequenced in a study of CD8 T cells in ankylosing spondylitis. MiXCR was run by TCRdb on the 5' RACE reads, yielding one entry per CDR3 protein. The sample includes about 150,000 distinct CDR3 sequences, around 45% seen only once; the top ten take around 15%. The sequencing sample was made of synovial fluid, either unsorted or a sorted T cell fraction (not recorded which). Receptors were obtained from a male donor with ankylosing spondylitis. The conserved cysteine and the conserved F or W are not part of the CDR3 here. A D gene is named only where the DNA matches it firmly.

d_call | v_call | cdr3_aa
. | TRBV5-1 | ASSLHRFDYGYT
. | TRBV15 | ATSRDEGGTGELF
. | TRBV7-4 | ASIVEGERTSEAF
. | TRBV12-3/TRBV12-4 | ASSSSFYQPQH
TRBD1 | TRBV2 | ASYPRTGRPIFDEQF
TRBD2 | TRBV6-2/TRBV6-3 | ASTSTSPSETQY
TRBD2 | TRBV20-1 | SARTSGGANGEQF
TRBD1 | TRBV14 | ASSRRDRFYGYT
. | TRBV29-1 | SVADTAGYT
. | TRBV20-1 | SAKLLGDLHPDTQY
. | TRBV11-2 | ASSLVPPDHPYEQY
. | TRBV10-3 | AIRGGGYNEQF
TRBD1 | TRBV2 | AKSGTGLTDTQY
. | TRBV7-9 | ASSLAGGYRSPLH